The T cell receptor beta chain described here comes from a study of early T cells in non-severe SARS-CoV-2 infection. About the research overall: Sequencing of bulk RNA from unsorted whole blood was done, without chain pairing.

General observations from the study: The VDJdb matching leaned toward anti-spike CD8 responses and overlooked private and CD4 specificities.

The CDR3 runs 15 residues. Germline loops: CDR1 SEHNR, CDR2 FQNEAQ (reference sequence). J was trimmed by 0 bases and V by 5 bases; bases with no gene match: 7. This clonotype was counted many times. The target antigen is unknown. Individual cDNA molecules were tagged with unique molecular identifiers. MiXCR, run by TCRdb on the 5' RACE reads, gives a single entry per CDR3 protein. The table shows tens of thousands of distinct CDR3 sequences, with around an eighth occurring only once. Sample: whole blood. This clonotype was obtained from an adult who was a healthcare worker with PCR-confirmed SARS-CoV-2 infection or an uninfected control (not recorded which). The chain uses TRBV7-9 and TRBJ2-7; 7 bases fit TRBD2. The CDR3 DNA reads TGTGCCAGCAGCCCGGGAGGCGCAGCCTCCTACGAGCAGTACTTC. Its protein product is CASSPGGAASYEQYF.